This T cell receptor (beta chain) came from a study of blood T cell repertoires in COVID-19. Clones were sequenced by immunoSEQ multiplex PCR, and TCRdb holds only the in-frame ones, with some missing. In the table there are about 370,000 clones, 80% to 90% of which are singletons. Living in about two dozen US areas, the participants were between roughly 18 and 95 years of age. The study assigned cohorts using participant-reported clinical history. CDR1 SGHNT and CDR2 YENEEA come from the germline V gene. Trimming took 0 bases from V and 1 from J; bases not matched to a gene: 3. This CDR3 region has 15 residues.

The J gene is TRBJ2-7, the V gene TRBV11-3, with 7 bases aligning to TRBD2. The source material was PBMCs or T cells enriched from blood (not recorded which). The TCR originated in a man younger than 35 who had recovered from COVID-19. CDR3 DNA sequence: TGTGCCAGCAGCTTAGAGGCGGGAGATTCCTACGAGCAGTACTTC. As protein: CASSLEAGDSYEQYF.